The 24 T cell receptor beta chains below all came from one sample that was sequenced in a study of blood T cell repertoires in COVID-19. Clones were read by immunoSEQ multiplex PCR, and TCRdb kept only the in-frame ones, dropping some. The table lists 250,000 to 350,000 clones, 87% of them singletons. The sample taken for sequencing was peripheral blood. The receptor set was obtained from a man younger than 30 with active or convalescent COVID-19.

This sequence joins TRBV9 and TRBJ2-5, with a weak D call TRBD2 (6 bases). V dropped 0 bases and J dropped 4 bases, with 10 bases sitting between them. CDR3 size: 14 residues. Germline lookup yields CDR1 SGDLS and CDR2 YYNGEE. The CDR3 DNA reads TGTGCCAGCAGCGTAGCGGGGACTGCAGAGACCCAGTACTTC. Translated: CASSVAGTAETQYF.

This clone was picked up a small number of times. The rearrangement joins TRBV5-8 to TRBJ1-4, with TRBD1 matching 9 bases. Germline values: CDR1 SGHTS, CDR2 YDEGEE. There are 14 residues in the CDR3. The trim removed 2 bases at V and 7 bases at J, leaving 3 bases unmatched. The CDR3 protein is CASSFGTGIEKLFF. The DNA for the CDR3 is TGTGCCAGCAGCTTCGGGACAGGGATTGAAAAACTGTTTTTT. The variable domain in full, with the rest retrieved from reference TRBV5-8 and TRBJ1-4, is EAGVTQSPTHLIKTRGQQATLRCSPISGHTSVYWYQQALGLGLQFLLWYDEGEERNRGNFPPRFSGRQFPNYSSELNVNALELEDSALYLCASSFGTGIEKLFFGSGTQLSVL.

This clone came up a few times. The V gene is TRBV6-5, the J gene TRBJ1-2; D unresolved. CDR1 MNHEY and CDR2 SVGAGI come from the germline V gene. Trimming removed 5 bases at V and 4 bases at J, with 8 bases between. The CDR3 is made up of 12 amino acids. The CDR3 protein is CASSPKAYGYTF. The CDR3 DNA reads TGTGCCAGCAGTCCCAAAGCCTATGGCTACACCTTC.

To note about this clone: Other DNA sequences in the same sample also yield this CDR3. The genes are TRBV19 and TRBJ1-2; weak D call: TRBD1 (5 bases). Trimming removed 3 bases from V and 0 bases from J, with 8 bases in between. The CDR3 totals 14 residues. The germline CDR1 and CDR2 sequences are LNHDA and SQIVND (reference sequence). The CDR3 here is CASSIGGSNYGYTF. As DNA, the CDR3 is TGTGCCAGTAGTATCGGGGGATCTAACTATGGCTACACCTTC.

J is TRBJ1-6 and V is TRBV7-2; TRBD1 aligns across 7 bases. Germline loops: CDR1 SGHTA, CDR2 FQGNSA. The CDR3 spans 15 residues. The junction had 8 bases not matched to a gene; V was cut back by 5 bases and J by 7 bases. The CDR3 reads CASSAMGQTNSPLHF. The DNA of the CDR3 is TGTGCCAGCAGCGCCATGGGACAGACAAATTCACCCCTCCACTTT.

CDR3 nucleotides: TGTGCCAGCAGTCCACAGGGGACCTCCTACAATGAGCAGTTCTTC. Amino acids: CASSPQGTSYNEQFF. V and J are TRBV6-6 and TRBJ2-1, with TRBD1 matching 7 bases. V gave up 5 bases and J gave up 0 bases; unmatched junction bases: 4. Germline-derived CDR1 and CDR2 are MNHNY and SVGAGI (reference sequence). This CDR3 has 15 residues.

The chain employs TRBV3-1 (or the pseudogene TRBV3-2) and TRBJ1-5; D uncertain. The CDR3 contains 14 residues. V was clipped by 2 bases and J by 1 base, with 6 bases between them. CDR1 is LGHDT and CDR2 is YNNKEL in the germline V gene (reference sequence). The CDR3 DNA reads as TGTGCCAGCAGCCAATCAGGAAGCAATCAGCCCCAGCATTTT. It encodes CASSQSGSNQPQHF.

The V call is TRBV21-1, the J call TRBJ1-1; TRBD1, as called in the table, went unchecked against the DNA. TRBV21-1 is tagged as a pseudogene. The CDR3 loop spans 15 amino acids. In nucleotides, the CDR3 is TGTGCCAGCAGCTCACGGGACAGGGAAGGCACTGAAGCTTTCTTT. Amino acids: CASSSRDREGTEAFF.

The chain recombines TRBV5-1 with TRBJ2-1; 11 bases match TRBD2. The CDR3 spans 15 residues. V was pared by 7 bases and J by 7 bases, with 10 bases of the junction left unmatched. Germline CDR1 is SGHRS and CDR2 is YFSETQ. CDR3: CASGTGTSGRNEQFF. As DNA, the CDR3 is TGCGCCAGCGGCACCGGGACTAGCGGCCGTAATGAGCAGTTCTTC.

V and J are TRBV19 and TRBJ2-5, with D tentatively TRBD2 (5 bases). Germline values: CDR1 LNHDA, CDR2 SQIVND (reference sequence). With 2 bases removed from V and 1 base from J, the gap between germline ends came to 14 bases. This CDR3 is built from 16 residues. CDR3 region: CASSILGPRGQETQYF. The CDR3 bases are TGTGCCAGTAGTATACTCGGACCCCGGGGCCAAGAGACCCAGTACTTC.

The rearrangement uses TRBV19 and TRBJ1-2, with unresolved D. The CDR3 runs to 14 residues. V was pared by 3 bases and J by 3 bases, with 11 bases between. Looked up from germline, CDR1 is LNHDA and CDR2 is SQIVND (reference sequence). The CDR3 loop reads CASSMGGLDYGYTF. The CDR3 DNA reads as TGTGCCAGTAGTATGGGAGGGTTGGACTATGGCTACACCTTC.

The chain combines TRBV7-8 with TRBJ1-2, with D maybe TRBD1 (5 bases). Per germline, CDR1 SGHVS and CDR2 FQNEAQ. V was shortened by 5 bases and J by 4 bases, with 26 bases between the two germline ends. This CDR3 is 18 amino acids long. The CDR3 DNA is TGTGCCAGCAGCCCTAGCGTTTATAGCCCCGTTGGGGCCTATGGCTACACCTTC. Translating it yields CASSPSVYSPVGAYGYTF.

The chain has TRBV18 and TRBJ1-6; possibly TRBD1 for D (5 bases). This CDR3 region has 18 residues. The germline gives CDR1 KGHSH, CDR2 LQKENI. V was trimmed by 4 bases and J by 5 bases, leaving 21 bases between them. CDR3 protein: CASSQTAEPYKHNSPLHF. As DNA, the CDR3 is TGTGCCAGCTCACAGACAGCCGAACCATATAAACATAATTCACCCCTCCACTTT.

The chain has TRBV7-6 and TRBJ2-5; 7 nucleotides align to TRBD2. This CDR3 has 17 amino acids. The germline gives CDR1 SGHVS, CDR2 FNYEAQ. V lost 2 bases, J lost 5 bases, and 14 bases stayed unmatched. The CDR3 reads CASSLNTGGIGVETQYF. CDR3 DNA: TGTGCCAGCAGCTTAAACACGGGAGGTATAGGCGTTGAGACCCAGTACTTC.

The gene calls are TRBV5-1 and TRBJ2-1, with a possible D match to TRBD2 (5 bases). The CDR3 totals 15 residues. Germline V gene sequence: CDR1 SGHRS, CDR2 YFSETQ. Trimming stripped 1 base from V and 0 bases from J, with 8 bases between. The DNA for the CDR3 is TGCGCCAGCAGCTTGCTGGGGAGCTCCTACAATGAGCAGTTCTTC. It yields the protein CASSLLGSSYNEQFF.

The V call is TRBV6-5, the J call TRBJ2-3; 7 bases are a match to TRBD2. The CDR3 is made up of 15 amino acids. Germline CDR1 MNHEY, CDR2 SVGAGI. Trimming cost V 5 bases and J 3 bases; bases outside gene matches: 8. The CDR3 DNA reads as TGTGCCAGCAGTCCCCGGGGGGTCGAGACAGATACGCAGTATTTT. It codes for CASSPRGVETDTQYF.

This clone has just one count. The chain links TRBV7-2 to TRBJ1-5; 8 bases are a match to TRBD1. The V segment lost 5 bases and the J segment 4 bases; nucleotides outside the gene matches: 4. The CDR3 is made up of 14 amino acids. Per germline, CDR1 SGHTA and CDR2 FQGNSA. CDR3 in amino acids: CASSLTGGNQPQHF. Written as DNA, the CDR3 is TGTGCCAGCAGCCTTACAGGGGGAAATCAGCCCCAGCATTTT.

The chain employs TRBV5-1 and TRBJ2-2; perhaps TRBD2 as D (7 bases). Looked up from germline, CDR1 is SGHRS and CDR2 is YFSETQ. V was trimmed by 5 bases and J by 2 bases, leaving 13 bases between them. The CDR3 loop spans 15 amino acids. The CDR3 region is CASRIPGGNTGELFF. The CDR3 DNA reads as TGCGCCAGCAGAATTCCGGGGGGCAACACCGGGGAGCTGTTTTTT.

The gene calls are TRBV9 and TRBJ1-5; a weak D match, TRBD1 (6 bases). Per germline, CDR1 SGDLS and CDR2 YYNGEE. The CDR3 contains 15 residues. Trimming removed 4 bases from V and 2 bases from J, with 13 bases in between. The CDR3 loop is CASSPRPGGNQPQHF. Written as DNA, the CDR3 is TGTGCCAGCAGCCCCCGGCCAGGGGGCAATCAGCCCCAGCATTTT.

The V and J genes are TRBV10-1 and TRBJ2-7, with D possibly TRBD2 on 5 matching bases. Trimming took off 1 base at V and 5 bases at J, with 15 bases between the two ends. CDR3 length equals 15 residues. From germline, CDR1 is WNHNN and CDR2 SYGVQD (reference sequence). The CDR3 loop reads CASSEYKPGVDEQYF. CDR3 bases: TGCGCCAGCAGTGAGTACAAGCCCGGGGTCGACGAGCAGTACTTC.

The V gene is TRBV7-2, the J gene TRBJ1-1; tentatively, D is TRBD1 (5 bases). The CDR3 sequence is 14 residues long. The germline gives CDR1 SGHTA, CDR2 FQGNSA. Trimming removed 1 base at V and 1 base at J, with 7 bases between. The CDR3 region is CASSLGGGNTEAFF. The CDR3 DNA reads TGTGCCAGCAGCTTAGGCGGGGGGAACACTGAAGCTTTCTTT.

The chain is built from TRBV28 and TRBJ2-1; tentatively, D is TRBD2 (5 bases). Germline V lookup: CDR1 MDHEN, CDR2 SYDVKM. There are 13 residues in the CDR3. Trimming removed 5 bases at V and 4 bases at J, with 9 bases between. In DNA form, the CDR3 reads TGTGCCAGCAGTGTTAGCGAATACAATGAGCAGTTCTTC. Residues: CASSVSEYNEQFF.

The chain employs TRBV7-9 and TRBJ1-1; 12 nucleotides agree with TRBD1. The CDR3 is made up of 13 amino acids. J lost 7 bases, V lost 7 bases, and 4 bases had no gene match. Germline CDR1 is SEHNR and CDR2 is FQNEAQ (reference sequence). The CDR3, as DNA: TGTGCCAGCACAGGGACAGGGGGCCTTGAAGCTTTCTTT. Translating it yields CASTGTGGLEAFF.

The CDR3 spells CATPGTGAGSPLHF. Here the CDR3 DNA reads TGTGCCACCCCCGGGACAGGGGCCGGTTCACCCCTCCACTTT. The rearrangement links TRBV6-5 to TRBJ1-6; TRBD1 agrees at 10 bases. V gave up 10 bases and J gave up 9 bases; unmatched junction bases: 9. CDR1 MNHEY and CDR2 SVGAGI come from the germline V gene. This CDR3 has 14 residues.